The present entry profiles one TCR beta chain with its context. Its antigen has not been determined. No clone much larger than this one lies a single base away; base qualities are absent. To sequence the TCRbeta CDR3 region, genomic DNA was isolated from the sorted cells. The immunoSEQ Assay was used for sequencing of TCRbeta CDR3 regions. TCRdb obtained this table from immuneACCESS and retained in-frame rearrangements with V and J assigned. These tables miss some clones; where compared with another copy, unresolved V genes account for less than half of the shortfall, and the remainder is unexplained. For this sample the table gives about 80,000 clones, of which around 89% were detected only once. The ten largest clonotypes hold around 0.45% of the sample. The trial excluded patients who had a history of autoimmune disease or who were on systemic immunosuppression. Peripheral blood for TCR sequencing was collected from all dose cohorts at baseline, on cycle 4 day 1, and on cycle 7 day 1. The samples were drawn from a first-in-human, open-label, multicenter phase I dose-escalation trial of ivuxolimab. The trial enrolled adults with locally advanced or metastatic head and neck squamous cell, hepatocellular, melanoma or renal cell carcinoma. CD4+ and CD8+ T cells were sorted separately from peripheral blood before TCR sequencing.

The sample is drawn from a study of OX40 agonist ivuxolimab in advanced cancers. General notes on the study: Ivuxolimab was a fully human IgG2 agonistic monoclonal antibody targeting the costimulatory receptor OX40 (CD134). Intravenous ivuxolimab was administered to patients every 2 weeks at six dose levels: 0.01, 0.1, 0.3, 1.5, 3 and 10 mg/kg. Of the approximately 54 patients in dose escalation, some 20 had hepatocellular carcinoma, some 15 had melanoma, 9 had renal cell carcinoma and 9 had head and neck cancer. In the dose-escalation cohort, about four fifths of patients were male, and the mean age was 60 years with a range of about 20 to 80. Patients were allowed to have had prior anti-PD-1, anti-PD-L1 or anti-CTLA-4 therapy, and 30% to 40% of the dose-escalation patients had previously received checkpoint inhibitors. Partial responses were achieved by three dose-escalation patients, of whom one had hepatocellular carcinoma and two had cutaneous melanoma. The purpose of peripheral TCRbeta sequencing was to test whether ivuxolimab changed TCR sequence diversity and led to clonal T-cell expansion. The paper reports the monotherapy dose-escalation portion (N of about 56 patients) of the phase I ivuxolimab trial.

CDR1 and CDR2 are read off the germline V gene as SGHVS and FQNEAQ. The germline V and J ends show losses of 10 bases and 5 bases respectively, and no gene match explains 4 bases of the junction. Its CDR3 holds 12 amino acids, cysteine through phenylalanine. Just the 36-base CDR3 DNA is kept, in frame starting at base 1. The study at large found these results: After ivuxolimab, expanded clones were on average more numerous among CD8+ T cells than among CD4+ T cells. At doses from 0.1 to 3.0 mg/kg, clonal expansion was seen in both CD4+ and CD8+ blood T cells between baseline and week 6. Antigen specificity was not determined for the clonally expanded peripheral T cells. In the 0.1-3.0 mg/kg groups, partial responders were among the patients with the lowest normalized peripheral clonal expansion, particularly in CD8+ T cells. Low levels of normalized T-cell clonal expansion were also shown by some nonresponding patients.

This TCR was sampled from an adult with an advanced solid tumor such as melanoma, head and neck, liver or kidney cancer. The sample here was CD4+ or CD8+ T cells sorted from blood, taken in a trial of the OX40 agonist ivuxolimab. Recombination linked TRBV7-8 to TRBJ2-3, with 9 bases in between that match TRBD2. In nucleotide form, the sequence is TGTGCCACAGGGACTAGCCTAGATACGCAGTATTTT. This translates into CATGTSLDTQYF.